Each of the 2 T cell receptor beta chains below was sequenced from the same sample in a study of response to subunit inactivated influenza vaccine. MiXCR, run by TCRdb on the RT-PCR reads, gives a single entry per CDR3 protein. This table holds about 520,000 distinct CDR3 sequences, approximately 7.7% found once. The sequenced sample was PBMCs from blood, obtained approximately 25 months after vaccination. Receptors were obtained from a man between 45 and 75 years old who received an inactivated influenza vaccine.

Here the CDR3 DNA reads TGCGCCAGCAGCAACCCTAGCACAGATACGCAGTATTTT. Amino acids: CASSNPSTDTQYF. The chain uses TRBV5-1 and TRBJ2-3; D is unclear. The CDR3 extends over 13 amino acids. Trimming removed 4 bases from V and 0 bases from J, with 6 bases in between. Germline loops: CDR1 SGHRS, CDR2 YFSETQ.

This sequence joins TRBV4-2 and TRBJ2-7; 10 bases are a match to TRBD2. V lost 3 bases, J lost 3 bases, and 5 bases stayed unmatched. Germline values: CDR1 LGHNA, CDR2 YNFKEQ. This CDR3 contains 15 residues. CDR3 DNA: TGTGCCAGCAGCCAGGTAACTAGCGGGGTCTACGAGCAGTACTTC. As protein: CASSQVTSGVYEQYF.